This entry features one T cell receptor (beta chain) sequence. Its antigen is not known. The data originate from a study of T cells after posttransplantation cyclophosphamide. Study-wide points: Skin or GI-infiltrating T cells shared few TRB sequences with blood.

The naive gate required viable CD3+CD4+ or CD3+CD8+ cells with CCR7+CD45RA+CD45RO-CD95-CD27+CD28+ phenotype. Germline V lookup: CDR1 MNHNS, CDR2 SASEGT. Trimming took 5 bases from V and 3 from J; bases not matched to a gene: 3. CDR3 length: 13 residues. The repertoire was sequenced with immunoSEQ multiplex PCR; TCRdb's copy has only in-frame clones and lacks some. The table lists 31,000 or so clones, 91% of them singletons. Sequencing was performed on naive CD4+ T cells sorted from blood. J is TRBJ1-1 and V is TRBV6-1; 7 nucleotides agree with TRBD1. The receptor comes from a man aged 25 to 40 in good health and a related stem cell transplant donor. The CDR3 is CASSRDSYTEAFF. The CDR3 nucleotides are TGTGCCAGCAGTAGGGACAGCTACACTGAAGCTTTCTTT.